The entry below describes one T cell receptor (beta chain). This receptor's antigen is unknown. No clone much larger than this one lies a single base away; base qualities are absent. Including the terminal cysteine and phenylalanine, the CDR3 comprises 14 residues. This entry keeps only the CDR3 DNA: 42 bases, framed from base 1. From a lookup of the germline V gene, CDR1 and CDR2 are LGHNT and FRNRAP. V loses 5 bases of germline sequence and J loses 4 bases, and the interval between the two ends is 12 bases. The run used an Illumina HiSeq 1500. The public reads were reanalyzed by TCRdb: fastp trimming at Q25, MiXCR alignment, in-frame beta chains only. Identical CDR3 proteins give one entry, which carries the most common genes and DNA. The sample table holds fewer than 200,000 distinct CDR3 sequences, of which about a fifth were seen once. Of the sample, under 30% is held by the ten largest clones.

The data belong to a study of T cell repertoires in cytomegalovirus infection (dated by TCRdb to the late 2010s). As for the study more broadly: The peptide stimulations were aimed at well-studied HLA-B-restricted epitopes as well as recently identified HLA-C-restricted CMV epitopes, whose presentation resists viral immunomodulation. Because public TCR beta signatures pointed to carriage of CMV infection together with the matching HLA type, the HLA type of each donor mattered for the analysis.

Taken with the paper, the label for treatment or condition translates to: in vitro stimulation with specific CMV peptide epitopes to enrich CMV-specific T cells. Results the study describes overall, beyond this receptor: The ex vivo response was dominated by HLA-C-restricted CMV-specific TCR beta clonotypes, which also provided the single most frequent clonotype in two of eight donors. Cumulative frequency of public TCR beta family members discriminated carriers of CMV infection plus the relevant HLA type in this cohort and an independent approximately 400-donor cohort.

The chain joins TRBV12-5 to TRBJ2-1; D gene: possibly TRBD1, on 6 matching bases. This TCR was sampled from a human donor in good health (CMV status not recorded). Some clones in this sample may be carry-over from other donors' samples. The sequencing here drew on CD8+ T cells from cultured PBMCs, taken from culture after CMV antigen stimulation. The DNA sequence follows: TGTGCTAGTGGTAGTCTAGGGGGTTACAATGAGCAGTTCTTC. The translation is CASGSLGGYNEQFF.